This TCR beta chain is drawn from a study of blood T cell repertoires in COVID-19. CDR3 length: 16 residues. The V and J ends lost 2 bases and 3 bases respectively, with 16 bases between them. Germline values: CDR1 SGHTA, CDR2 FQGNSA. Clones were sequenced by immunoSEQ multiplex PCR, and TCRdb holds only the in-frame ones, with some missing. The sample shows about 430,000 clones, nearly 90% of them seen only once. The V call is TRBV7-2, the J call TRBJ1-2; perhaps TRBD1 as D (5 bases). Input material: PBMCs or T cells enriched from blood (not recorded which). This receptor was obtained from a young woman who had been exposed to COVID-19. CDR3 in amino acids: CASSLPGGQGDYGYTF. DNA for the CDR3: TGTGCCAGCAGCTTACCGGGCGGTCAGGGTGACTATGGCTACACCTTC.